The rows below give T cell receptor beta chains drawn from one sample of a study of regulatory and conventional T cells in breast cancer. From the PCR reads, TCRdb called clonotypes with MiXCR, one entry per CDR3 protein. The sample has 900 to 1,300 distinct CDR3 sequences, about 30% seen once; the top ten hold roughly a quarter. The sample was conventional T cells from blood. These receptors originate from a female donor with breast cancer. The CDR3 runs from the conserved cysteine through the conserved F or W. The D gene is left open where the match is weak. Not every row has a clone size; where given, it reads once, few, many or a size class.

>TRBD2|many|TRBJ2-7|TRBV12-3/TRBV12-4|17
CASSLARLGGALSEQYF
TGTGCCAGCAGTTTAGCGCGGCTCGGGGGGGCGTTATCCGAGCAGTACTTC
>TRBD2|medium-sized|TRBJ2-1|TRBV2|15
CASILEGAGDNEQFF
TGTGCCAGCATCCTCGAAGGGGCGGGGGACAATGAGCAGTTCTTC
>TRBD1|medium-sized|TRBJ2-7|TRBV2|15
CASKILGQPFDEQYF
TGTGCCAGCAAGATCTTGGGACAGCCTTTCGACGAGCAGTACTTC
>-|-|TRBJ1-6|TRBV13|15
CAGSSQRGYNSPLHF
TGTGCCGGCAGCTCCCAACGGGGGTATAATTCACCCCTCCACTTT
>-|medium-sized|TRBJ2-3|TRBV12-3/TRBV12-4|15
CASSFGPGITDTQYF
TGTGCCAGCAGTTTTGGTCCGGGCATCACAGATACGCAGTATTTT
>-|medium-sized|TRBJ2-1|TRBV7-2|12
CASSLAWTEQFF
TGTGCCAGCAGCTTGGCTTGGACTGAGCAGTTCTTC
>-|-|TRBJ1-2|TRBV4-1|13
CASSQPSGYGYTF
TGCGCCAGCAGCCAGCCATCGGGCTATGGCTACACCTTC
>-|hyperexpanded|TRBJ1-1|TRBV5-1|14
CASRPTTEHTEAFF
TGCGCCAGCAGACCAACAACGGAGCACACTGAAGCTTTCTTT
>-|few|TRBJ1-1|TRBV7-3|13
CASSLTGNTEAFF
TGTGCCAGCAGCTTAACGGGGAACACTGAAGCTTTCTTT
>-|-|TRBJ2-3|TRBV5-1|16
CASSLGTGGGSDTQYF
TGCGCCAGCAGCTTGGGGACTGGGGGTGGGTCAGATACGCAGTATTTT
>-|hyperexpanded|TRBJ1-2|TRBV19|14
CASSTSDSSYGYTF
TGTGCCAGTAGTACCTCGGACAGCTCCTATGGCTACACCTTC
>-|many|TRBJ2-5|TRBV12-3/TRBV12-4|14
CASSLALSEETQYF
TGTGCCAGCAGTTTAGCGCTGAGTGAAGAGACCCAGTACTTC
>-|medium-sized|TRBJ1-4|TRBV10-3|13
CATGTPTNEKLFF
TGTGCCACCGGGACACCAACTAATGAAAAACTGTTTTTT
>TRBD2|many|TRBJ2-4|TRBV7-2|14
CASSLGGGENIQYF
TGTGCCAGCAGCTTAGGGGGGGGGGAAAACATTCAGTACTTC
>TRBD2|medium-sized|TRBJ2-7|TRBV20-1|15
CSATKPLAGDYEQYF
TGCAGTGCCACTAAACCTCTAGCGGGGGACTACGAGCAGTACTTC
>-|hyperexpanded|TRBJ2-3|TRBV20-1|14
CSARKGWSTDTQYF
TGCAGTGCTAGGAAGGGGTGGAGCACAGATACGCAGTATTTT
>TRBD1|-|TRBJ2-7|TRBV20-1|12
CSALQGKDEQYF
TGCAGTGCGCTACAGGGGAAGGACGAGCAGTACTTC
>TRBD2|-|TRBJ2-3|TRBV5-4|15
CASSRSGGGTDTQYF
TGTGCCAGCAGCCGAAGCGGGGGGGGCACAGATACGCAGTATTTT
>-|-|TRBJ2-6|TRBV5-6|16
CASSQPLIAGANVLTF
TGTGCCAGCAGCCAACCCCTAATTGCTGGGGCCAACGTCCTGACTTTC
>TRBD2|medium-sized|TRBJ2-3|TRBV6-2/TRBV6-3|19
CASSAEGLAGGLLTDTQYF
TGTGCCAGCAGTGCCGAGGGACTAGCGGGGGGCCTCCTCACAGATACGCAGTATTTT
>TRBD2|large|TRBJ2-1|TRBV20-1|14
CSAPSSGGIHEQFF
TGCAGTGCTCCTTCTAGCGGGGGAATCCATGAGCAGTTCTTC
>-|few|TRBJ2-5|TRBV18|13
CASSPLHQETQYF
TGTGCCAGCTCACCACTACACCAAGAGACCCAGTACTTC
>-|medium-sized|TRBJ1-2|TRBV29-1|13
CSVEDMSVRGYTF
TGCAGCGTTGAAGATATGTCAGTTCGGGGCTACACCTTC
>-|medium-sized|TRBJ2-1|TRBV5-5|16
CASSSKGGDSYNEQFF
TGTGCCAGCAGCTCTAAGGGGGGGGACTCCTACAATGAGCAGTTCTTC
>-|few|TRBJ2-3|TRBV10-1|17
CASSSGGREVSTDTRYF
TGCGCCAGCAGTTCCGGGGGTCGTGAAGTTAGCACAGATACGCGGTATTTT
>TRBD1|medium-sized|TRBJ1-1|TRBV4-2|17
CASSQAGTGGDFAEAFF
TGTGCCAGCAGCCAAGCGGGCACAGGGGGTGATTTCGCTGAAGCTTTCTTT
>-|medium-sized|TRBJ2-3|TRBV10-3|13
CAISPKSADTQYF
TGTGCCATTTCCCCGAAGTCCGCAGATACGCAGTATTTT
>-|medium-sized|TRBJ2-3|TRBV7-3|13
CASSLTYTDTQYF
TGTGCCAGCAGCTTAACTTACACAGATACGCAGTATTTT
>-|medium-sized|TRBJ2-1|TRBV3-1|13
CASSRRGINEQFF
TGTGCCAGCAGCCGGCGCGGCATCAATGAGCAGTTCTTC
>-|medium-sized|TRBJ2-3|TRBV5-1|14
CASSLDPGTDTQYF
TGCGCCAGCAGCTTGGATCCGGGCACAGATACGCAGTATTTT
>TRBD1|medium-sized|TRBJ2-7|TRBV4-1|19
CASSQTPSATGGYSYEQYF
TGCGCCAGCAGCCAGACCCCCTCGGCGACAGGGGGATACTCCTACGAGCAGTACTTC
>TRBD1|medium-sized|TRBJ2-1|TRBV7-9|12
CASSDRGIEQFF
TGTGCCAGCAGCGACAGGGGGATAGAGCAGTTCTTC
>-|-|TRBJ1-6|TRBV6-5|15
CVSSYSRGSDSPLHF
TGTGTCAGCAGTTACTCCAGGGGCTCCGATTCACCCCTCCACTTT
>-|-|TRBJ1-2|TRBV28|13
CASGLGSSYGYTF
TGTGCCAGCGGTCTGGGGTCCTCTTATGGCTACACCTTC
>-|medium-sized|TRBJ1-1|TRBV10-2|11
CASSELGGAFF
TGCGCCAGCAGTGAGCTGGGGGGGGCTTTCTTT
>-|-|TRBJ2-3|TRBV29-1|13
CSASPGHGGTQYF
TGCAGCGCTAGCCCGGGGCACGGGGGTACGCAGTATTTT
>-|medium-sized|TRBJ2-7|TRBV18|13
CASSPKGPYEQYF
TGTGCCAGCTCACCAAAGGGACCCTACGAGCAGTACTTC
>-|-|TRBJ2-4|TRBV19|12
CVSSIVQGPQYF
TGTGTCAGTAGTATAGTGCAGGGGCCCCAGTACTTC
>TRBD2|-|TRBJ2-3|TRBV20-1|14
CSAIPRGGADTQYF
TGCAGTGCTATTCCCCGGGGGGGGGCGGATACGCAGTATTTT
>-|-|TRBJ2-1|TRBV30|17
CAWEGGGGTGSCNEQFF
TGTGCCTGGGAAGGGGGCGGGGGGACCGGCTCCTGCAATGAGCAGTTCTTC
>-|medium-sized|TRBJ2-2|TRBV11-1|13
CASSPLRTGELFF
TGTGCCAGCAGTCCCTTGAGGACCGGGGAGCTGTTTTTT
>-|medium-sized|TRBJ2-3|TRBV30|13
CAWSDMRADTQYF
TGTGCCTGGAGTGACATGAGGGCAGATACGCAGTATTTT
>-|few|TRBJ1-3|TRBV2|12
CASRGRGNAIYF
TGTGCCAGCCGAGGTCGTGGAAACGCCATATATTTT
>-|medium-sized|TRBJ1-6|TRBV7-2|13
CASSPLMGSPLHF
TGTGCCAGCAGCCCCCTTATGGGTTCACCCCTCCACTTT
>TRBD2|medium-sized|TRBJ2-1|TRBV7-2|17
CASSSPVAGGIGNEQFF
TGTGCCAGCAGCTCGCCGGTTGCGGGGGGGATCGGAAATGAGCAGTTCTTC
>TRBD1|few|TRBJ2-2|TRBV19|14
CASSRQGVSGELFF
TGTGCCAGTAGTCGGCAGGGGGTGTCCGGGGAGCTGTTTTTT
>-|medium-sized|TRBJ2-3|TRBV24-1|16
CATSDRDGGGTDTQYF
TGTGCCACCAGTGATCGGGACGGAGGAGGCACAGATACGCAGTATTTT
>TRBD2|-|TRBJ2-1|TRBV18|16
CASSPGSGGTYNEQFF
TGTGCCAGCTCACCGGGAAGCGGGGGGACCTACAATGAGCAGTTCTTC
>-|few|TRBJ1-6|TRBV6-5|16
CASRPGETAYNSPLHF
TGTGCCAGCAGACCCGGTGAGACGGCCTATAATTCACCCCTCCACTTT
>-|medium-sized|TRBJ1-4|TRBV4-1|16
CASSQGQRTTNEKLFF
TGCGCCAGCAGCCAAGGTCAGAGGACAACTAATGAAAAACTGTTTTTT
>TRBD2|few|TRBJ2-1|TRBV3-1|15
CASSQELRGEDEQFF
TGTGCCAGCAGCCAAGAATTGCGGGGGGAGGATGAGCAGTTCTTC
>TRBD1|medium-sized|TRBJ2-1|TRBV29-1|13
CSVDRGPYNEQFF
TGCAGCGTTGACAGGGGGCCTTACAATGAGCAGTTCTTC
>-|few|TRBJ2-2|TRBV6-2/TRBV6-3|15
CASSYAGADTGELFF
TGTGCCAGCAGTTACGCGGGGGCGGACACCGGGGAGCTGTTTTTT
>-|large|TRBJ1-1|TRBV6-6|15
CASTLPQGKSTEAFF
TGTGCCAGCACCCTCCCACAGGGAAAGAGCACTGAAGCTTTCTTT
>TRBD1|medium-sized|TRBJ1-3|TRBV4-2|16
CASSQEGQGTGNTIYF
TGTGCCAGCAGCCAAGAGGGACAGGGAACTGGAAACACCATATATTTT